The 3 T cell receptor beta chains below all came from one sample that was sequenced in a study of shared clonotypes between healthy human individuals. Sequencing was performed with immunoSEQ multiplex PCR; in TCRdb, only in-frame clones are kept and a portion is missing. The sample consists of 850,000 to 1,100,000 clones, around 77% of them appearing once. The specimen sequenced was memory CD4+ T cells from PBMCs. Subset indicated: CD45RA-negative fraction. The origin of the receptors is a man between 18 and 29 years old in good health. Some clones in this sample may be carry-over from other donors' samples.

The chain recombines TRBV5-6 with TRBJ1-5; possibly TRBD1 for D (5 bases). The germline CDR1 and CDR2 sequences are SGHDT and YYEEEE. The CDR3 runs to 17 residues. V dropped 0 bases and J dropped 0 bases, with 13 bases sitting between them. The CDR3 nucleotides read TGTGCCAGCAGCTTGGCCTCGGGCAGGGATAGCAATCAGCCCCAGCATTTT. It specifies CASSLASGRDSNQPQHF.

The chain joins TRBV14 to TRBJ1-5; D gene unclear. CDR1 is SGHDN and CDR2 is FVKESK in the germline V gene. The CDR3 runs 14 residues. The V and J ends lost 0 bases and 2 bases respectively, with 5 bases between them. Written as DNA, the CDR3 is TGTGCCAGCAGCCAAGATCATGGCAATCAGCCCCAGCATTTT. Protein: CASSQDHGNQPQHF.

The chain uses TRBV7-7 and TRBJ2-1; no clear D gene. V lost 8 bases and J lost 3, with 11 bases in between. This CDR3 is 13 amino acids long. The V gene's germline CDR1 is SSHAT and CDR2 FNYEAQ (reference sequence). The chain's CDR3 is CASWVGYYNEQFF. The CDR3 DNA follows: TGTGCCAGCTGGGTGGGGTACTACAATGAGCAGTTCTTC. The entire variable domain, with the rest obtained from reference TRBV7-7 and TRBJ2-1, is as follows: GAGVSQSPRYKVTKRGQDVTLRCDPISSHATLYWYQQALGQGPEFLTYFNYEAQPDKSGLPSDRFSAERPEGSISTLTIQRTEQRDSAMYRCASWVGYYNEQFFGPGTRLTVL.